This T cell receptor beta chain was found in a study of patients and donors after allogeneic stem cell transplantation. This CDR3 is 17 amino acids long. Germline loops: CDR1 LGHDT, CDR2 YNNKEL (reference sequence). V dropped 4 bases and J dropped 2; count of bases not matched to a gene: 11. MiXCR, applied by TCRdb to the RT-PCR reads, yields one record per CDR3 protein. The sample has about a million distinct CDR3 sequences; approximately 18% are singletons. The sequence was obtained from a human donor who was either an allogeneic HSCT recipient or a stem cell or donor lymphocyte infusion donor (not recorded which). It is not recorded whose cells these are; they may come from a transplant donor. Sequencing was done on a sample of blood, either unsorted or a sorted T cell fraction (not recorded which). V is TRBV3-1 and J is TRBJ2-7; TRBD1 aligns across 10 bases. DNA of the CDR3: TGTGCCAGCAGCCCCCGAGCTACCGGGACAGGGGCCTACGAGCAGTACTTC. Encoded protein: CASSPRATGTGAYEQYF.